This entry describes one T cell receptor (beta chain). Its recognized antigen is unknown. No per-base quality is available; no much larger clone lies one base away. The data stem from a study of T cell changes during pregnancy in multiple sclerosis (dated by TCRdb to the late 2010s). Notes on the research overall: In women with multiple sclerosis, the researchers looked at how the T cell repertoire shifted as pregnancy progressed.

Trimming accounts for 3 bases at V and 0 bases at J, while the number of junction bases matched to no gene is 15. The germline V gene (reference sequence) provides CDR1 MNHEY and CDR2 SMNVEV. CDR3 length: 21 amino acids, cysteine to phenylalanine. Only the CDR3 region is kept as DNA, spanning 63 bases read in frame from base 1. Libraries were constructed by the immunoSEQ multiplex PCR assay. TCRdb limited this immuneACCESS table to in-frame rearrangements with V and J called. A share of clones is missing; checked studies link under half to unresolved V genes, and the rest is unexplained. The sample records about 46,000 clones, about 91% of which are singletons. The ten largest make up around 8.6% of the sample.

The TCR comes from a female donor with multiple sclerosis, enrolled in a pregnancy study. The sample in question was CD8+ T cells from peripheral blood mononuclear cells, obtained after pregnancy. Recombination linked TRBV27 to TRBJ2-2, with 11 central nucleotides matching TRBD2. The DNA sequence is given as TGTGCCAGCAGTTTGTCGGCACCGAGACTAGCGGGATCTACGAACACCGGGGAGCTGTTTTTT. The encoded protein is CASSLSAPRLAGSTNTGELFF.